The 22 T cell receptor beta chains in this list originate from one sample, sequenced in a study of control samples from healthy donors and cancer patients. Measured with immunoSEQ multiplex PCR; TCRdb has only the in-frame clones, and not every one. The top ten clones hold under 15% of a sample with some 110,000 clones, 83% of them seen once. What was sequenced was blood. The source is a woman between 45 and 60 years old in good health.

This chain joins TRBV19 and TRBJ2-6, with a tentative D call TRBD2 (6 bases). Germline V gene sequence: CDR1 LNHDA, CDR2 SQIVND (reference sequence). V was trimmed by 8 bases and J by 0 bases, leaving 14 bases between them. The CDR3 is 16 amino acids. The DNA for the CDR3 is TGTGCCAGTGCCAACGGGGGATCCTCTGGGGCCAACGTCCTGACTTTC. It is translated as CASANGGSSGANVLTF.

The CDR3 coding sequence is TGTGCCAGCAGTTACTGGGGTACTGAAGCTTTCTTT. Protein: CASSYWGTEAFF. The chain joins TRBV12-3 or TRBV12-4 to TRBJ1-1; D gene ambiguous. This CDR3 is 12 amino acids long. With 4 bases removed from V and 5 bases from J, the gap between germline ends came to 8 bases.

Only a few counts were recorded for this clone. The chain is built from TRBV18 and TRBJ2-5; D perhaps matches TRBD2 (6 bases). The germline gives CDR1 KGHSH, CDR2 LQKENI. This CDR3 comprises 13 residues. V was clipped by 5 bases and J by 1 base, with 8 bases between them. The CDR3 reads CASSSGVQETQYF. CDR3 nucleotide sequence: TGTGCCAGCTCATCGGGAGTCCAAGAGACCCAGTACTTC.

This clone has only one observation. This chain links TRBV7-9 with TRBJ2-2; 11 bases align to TRBD2. CDR3 length equals 17 residues. V trimming: 5 bases; J trimming: 0 bases; junction bases outside the gene matches: 5. Germline CDR1 reads SEHNR; CDR2 reads FQNEAQ (reference sequence). As DNA, the CDR3 is TGTGCCAGCAGCCCCCGACTAGCGGGACCGAACACCGGGGAGCTGTTTTTT. Amino acid sequence: CASSPRLAGPNTGELFF.

The chain links TRBV24-1 to TRBJ1-5; TRBD1 agrees at 8 bases. CDR1 is KGHDR, CDR2 SFDVKD, per germline. The length of the CDR3 is 18 residues. The V and J ends lost 3 bases and 9 bases, in that order; junction bases with no gene match: 18. CDR3: CATSDRGTGTGIEWPQHF. DNA of the CDR3: TGTGCCACCAGTGATCGGGGGACCGGGACAGGCATTGAATGGCCCCAGCATTTT.

The genes are TRBV6-2 or TRBV6-3 and TRBJ1-3; D is unclear. V gave up 5 bases and J gave up 4 bases, with 15 bases separating them. CDR1 MNHEY and CDR2 SVGEGT come from the germline V gene. The CDR3 is made up of 15 amino acids. CDR3 sequence reads: CASSRRQVTGNTIYF. CDR3 nucleotides: TGTGCCAGCAGTCGCCGCCAGGTAACAGGAAACACCATATATTTT.

J is TRBJ2-7 and V is TRBV7-2; a possible D gene is TRBD1 (5 bases). The CDR3 has 14 residues. The V gene lost 0 bases and the J gene lost 3 bases, with 9 bases spanning the gap. Germline CDR1 SGHTA, CDR2 FQGNSA. The CDR3, as DNA: TGTGCCAGCAGCTTAGCGCCCCAGGGCTACGAGCAGTACTTC. As protein: CASSLAPQGYEQYF.

V gene TRBV6-6 combines with J gene TRBJ2-7, with 8 positions matching TRBD2. CDR3 size: 13 residues. From germline, CDR1 is MNHNY and CDR2 SVGAGI (reference sequence). After removal of 2 bases from V and 5 bases from J, the junction contained 2 bases not matched to a gene. The CDR3 DNA follows: TGTGCCAGCAGTTACCGGGGGGGACACGAGCAGTACTTC. It specifies CASSYRGGHEQYF.

V usage is TRBV5-6 and J usage is TRBJ1-2; D gene ambiguous. Trimming took 5 bases from V and 4 from J, leaving 12 bases between them. The CDR3 runs to 13 residues. CDR1 SGHDT and CDR2 YYEEEE come from the germline V gene. CDR3 sequence: CASSLDTIYGYTF. As DNA, the CDR3 is TGTGCCAGCAGTTTAGACACGATCTATGGCTACACCTTC.

This chain links TRBV6-6 with TRBJ2-6; TRBD1 aligns across 8 bases. CDR1 and CDR2 (germline): MNHNY, SVGAGI (reference sequence). The junction had 11 bases not matched to a gene; V was cut back by 11 bases and J by 2 bases. The CDR3 totals 16 residues. The CDR3 sequence is CAAGSGTGTGANVLTF. The CDR3 nucleotides read TGTGCCGCGGGATCCGGGACAGGTACTGGGGCCAACGTCCTGACTTTC.

CDR3 in amino acids: CASSLGQGGGEQYF. Here the CDR3 DNA reads TGCGCCAGCAGCTTGGGGCAGGGGGGAGGCGAGCAGTACTTC. The chain carries TRBV5-1 and TRBJ2-7, with D possibly TRBD1 on 7 matching bases. V was clipped by 0 bases and J by 6 bases, with 13 bases between them. This CDR3 comprises 14 residues. Germline CDR1 is SGHRS and CDR2 is YFSETQ.

Comments on this clone: Distinct nucleotide sequences in the sample also encode this CDR3. V and J are TRBV7-2 and TRBJ2-5; D call uncertain. The CDR3 consists of 11 residues. Trimming shortened V by 5 bases and J by 3 bases, and 4 bases separated the two germline ends. The germline V gene has CDR1 SGHTA and CDR2 FQGNSA. CDR3 coding DNA: TGTGCCAGCAGCACAAAAGAGACCCAGTACTTC. It codes for CASSTKETQYF.

Only a few counts were recorded for this clone. The V gene is TRBV19, the J gene TRBJ2-1; 12 bases match TRBD2. V lost 3 bases to trimming and J lost 5 bases; unmatched junction nucleotides: 8. Germline V gives CDR1 LNHDA, CDR2 SQIVND (reference sequence). This CDR3 is built from 17 residues. This CDR3 is CASSISPTSGRNNEQFF. Here the CDR3 DNA reads TGTGCCAGTAGTATCTCCCCGACTAGCGGGAGAAACAATGAGCAGTTCTTC.

J is TRBJ2-5 and V is TRBV7-3; D is unclear. The CDR3 covers 13 residues. V lost 1 base to trimming and J lost 5 bases, with 8 bases between them. Germline CDR1 SGHTA, CDR2 FQGTGA. DNA for the CDR3: TGTGCCAGCAGCTTAAATGGTTACGAGACCCAGTACTTC. Its translation: CASSLNGYETQYF.

This clone came up a few times. This chain connects TRBV2 to TRBJ1-6; D unresolved. The V gene lost 0 bases and the J gene lost 7 bases, with 13 bases spanning the gap. This CDR3 is 16 amino acids long. Germline values: CDR1 SNHLY, CDR2 FYNNEI. The CDR3 DNA follows: TGTGCCAGCAGTGAAGCGCTGGGAGGGTTCAATTCACCCCTCCACTTT. This gives the protein CASSEALGGFNSPLHF.

The gene calls are TRBV6-5 and TRBJ2-2; 7 nucleotides line up with TRBD2. J lost 6 bases, V lost 6 bases, and 7 bases had no gene match. This CDR3 is 14 amino acids long. CDR1 MNHEY and CDR2 SVGAGI come from the germline V gene. The CDR3 DNA reads as TGTGCCAGCAGACTAGCGTTGGACCCCGGGGAGCTGTTTTTT. Translated: CASRLALDPGELFF.

The J gene is TRBJ1-2, the V gene TRBV19; D ambiguous. The CDR3 sequence is 14 residues long. Germline CDR1 and CDR2: LNHDA and SQIVND (reference sequence). V lost 5 bases to trimming and J lost 3 bases, with 13 bases between them. The CDR3, as DNA: TGTGCCAGTAGTGTCCGAGGAAGGGACTATGGCTACACCTTC. Translated: CASSVRGRDYGYTF.

J is TRBJ2-5 and V is TRBV25-1, with 9 positions matching TRBD1. Trimming at V came to 2 bases and at J to 4 bases, leaving 2 bases not matched to a gene. Germline lookup yields CDR1 MGHDK and CDR2 SYGVNS. The CDR3 is 14 amino acids. Here the CDR3 DNA reads TGTGCCAGCAGTGAAGGGACAGGGCCAGAGACCCAGTACTTC. Amino acid sequence: CASSEGTGPETQYF. Together with reference TRBV25-1 and TRBJ2-5, the CDR3 gives the full variable domain: EADIYQTPRYLVIGTGKKITLECSQTMGHDKMYWYQQDPGMELHLIHYSYGVNSTEKGDLSSESTVSRIRTEHFPLTLESARPSHTSQYLCASSEGTGPETQYFGPGTRLLVL.

The J gene is TRBJ2-7, the V gene TRBV29-1, with 8 bases identical to TRBD1. Germline CDR1 SQVTM, CDR2 ANQGSEA. The trim removed 7 bases at V and 1 base at J, leaving 6 bases unmatched. The CDR3 consists of 13 residues. This CDR3 reads CSGGGTGSYEQYF. CDR3 coding DNA: TGCAGCGGGGGCGGGACAGGATCCTACGAGCAGTACTTC.

This chain links TRBV7-8 with TRBJ1-5, with D tentatively TRBD1 (6 bases). Germline V gene sequence: CDR1 SGHVS, CDR2 FQNEAQ. This CDR3 is 13 amino acids long. The V gene lost 1 base and the J gene lost 5 bases, with 6 bases spanning the gap. CDR3 nucleotides: TGTGCCAGCAGCTTAGGGACAGATCAGCCCCAGCATTTT. Its translation: CASSLGTDQPQHF. Full variable domain (missing parts from reference TRBV7-8 and TRBJ1-5): GAGVSQSPRYKVAKRGQDVALRCDPISGHVSLFWYQQALGQGPEFLTYFQNEAQLDKSGLPSDRFFAERPEGSVSTLKIQRTQQEDSAVYLCASSLGTDQPQHFGDGTRLSIL.

The chain is built from TRBV6-5 and TRBJ1-4, with D perhaps TRBD1 (5 bases). This CDR3 spans 14 amino acids. The V gene's germline CDR1 is MNHEY and CDR2 SVGAGI. The V and J ends lost 4 bases and 7 bases respectively, with 13 bases between them. The CDR3 sequence: CASSWGREAEKLFF. In nucleotides, the CDR3 is TGTGCCAGCAGTTGGGGCAGGGAGGCTGAAAAACTGTTTTTT.

This chain links TRBV7-2 with TRBJ2-3; D uncertain. Germline CDR1 SGHTA, CDR2 FQGNSA. The CDR3 runs 15 residues. Trimming pared 1 base from V and 3 bases from J, leaving 11 bases between. In DNA, the CDR3 is TGTGCCAGCAGCTTAGATGGTCTGGGGACAGATACGCAGTATTTT. This codes for CASSLDGLGTDTQYF.